This is a list of T cell receptor beta chains from one sample in a study of identical twins. TCRdb itself ran the 5' RACE reads through MiXCR, one entry per CDR3 protein. Of roughly 490,000 distinct CDR3 sequences listed, 14% were seen once; the top ten hold 0.95% to 1%. These data also featured in a second study, about yellow fever vaccine responses in identical twins.

The sample was CD4+ T cells sorted from blood. Source of these receptors: a woman under 30 in good health. Each CDR3 is given with its conserved first and last residue. Each record gives: J gene, D gene, clone size, V gene, CDR3 protein, CDR3 DNA. D genes are given only for firm matches. Expanded clones get a size class; other rows say once, few or many, or leave the size out.

J: TRBJ2-1; D: NA; size: few; V: TRBV29-1; CDR3: CSVEAGSRGQFF; DNA: TGCAGCGTTGAGGCGGGGTCTAGGGGGCAGTTCTTC
J: TRBJ2-2; D: TRBD1; size: many; V: TRBV12-3/TRBV12-4; CDR3: CASSFRGRLDTGELFF; DNA: TGTGCCAGCAGTTTTAGGGGGCGGCTCGACACCGGGGAGCTGTTTTTT
J: TRBJ1-2; D: NA; size: NA; V: TRBV3-1; CDR3: CASSQRAGYTF; DNA: TGTGCCAGCAGCCAACGCGCGGGCTACACCTTC
J: TRBJ2-1; D: NA; size: many; V: TRBV21-1; CDR3: CASSTERGSSYNEQFF; DNA: TGTGCCAGCTCTACCGAGCGGGGGAGCTCCTACAATGAGCAGTTCTTC
J: TRBJ2-7; D: TRBD2; size: few; V: TRBV5-1; CDR3: CASSTAIAGGSYEQYF; DNA: TGCGCCAGCAGCACAGCAATTGCGGGAGGTTCCTACGAGCAGTACTTC
J: TRBJ1-2; D: NA; size: NA; V: TRBV12-3/TRBV12-4; CDR3: CASSFWPGTPEYGYTF; DNA: TGTGCCAGCAGTTTCTGGCCAGGAACCCCCGAGTATGGCTACACCTTC
J: TRBJ2-5; D: TRBD1; size: few; V: TRBV12-3/TRBV12-4; CDR3: CASSPPDREETQYF; DNA: TGTGCCAGCAGTCCGCCGGACAGGGAAGAGACCCAGTACTTC
J: TRBJ2-3; D: NA; size: NA; V: TRBV4-3; CDR3: CASSQVSGSTQYF; DNA: TGCGCCAGCAGCCAAGTCTCCGGTAGCACGCAGTATTTT
J: TRBJ2-7; D: NA; size: few; V: TRBV30; CDR3: CAWSVTLEQYF; DNA: TGTGCCTGGAGTGTGACCCTGGAGCAGTACTTC
J: TRBJ2-1; D: NA; size: many; V: TRBV7-2; CDR3: CASSLGRSYNEQFF; DNA: TGTGCCAGCAGCTTAGGAAGGAGCTACAATGAGCAGTTCTTC
J: TRBJ1-5; D: TRBD1; size: few; V: TRBV5-4; CDR3: CASSRQGFNQPQHF; DNA: TGTGCCAGCAGCCGACAGGGCTTCAATCAGCCCCAGCATTTT
J: TRBJ2-7; D: TRBD2; size: NA; V: TRBV12-3/TRBV12-4; CDR3: CASSTRLAGGSYEQYF; DNA: TGTGCCAGCAGTACTAGACTAGCGGGGGGGTCTTACGAGCAGTACTTC
J: TRBJ2-1; D: TRBD2; size: NA; V: TRBV20-1; CDR3: CSARRTRRANEQFF; DNA: TGCAGTGCGAGAAGGACTAGGAGAGCCAATGAGCAGTTCTTC
J: TRBJ2-1; D: TRBD2; size: NA; V: TRBV7-2; CDR3: CASSSFGVSGGYNEQFF; DNA: TGTGCCAGCAGCTCCTTTGGGGTTAGCGGGGGGTACAATGAGCAGTTCTTC
J: TRBJ2-5; D: TRBD1; size: NA; V: TRBV12-3/TRBV12-4; CDR3: CASSPPGQGAGETQYF; DNA: TGTGCCAGCAGTCCCCCAGGACAGGGGGCAGGGGAGACCCAGTACTTC
J: TRBJ2-5; D: NA; size: few; V: TRBV12-3/TRBV12-4; CDR3: CASSPAWSYQETQYF; DNA: TGTGCCAGCAGCCCCGCGTGGTCGTACCAAGAGACCCAGTACTTC
J: TRBJ2-7; D: NA; size: few; V: TRBV28; CDR3: CASSSGGPLFWEQYF; DNA: TGTGCCAGCAGTTCTGGGGGCCCGCTGTTTTGGGAGCAGTACTTC
J: TRBJ2-1; D: TRBD2; size: many; V: TRBV6-2/TRBV6-3; CDR3: CASSYYVGLAGTNEQFF; DNA: TGTGCCAGCAGTTACTACGTTGGGCTAGCGGGGACCAATGAGCAGTTCTTC
J: TRBJ2-3; D: NA; size: NA; V: TRBV28; CDR3: CASSFSGVTDTQYF; DNA: TGTGCCAGCAGTTTTTCGGGGGTCACAGATACGCAGTATTTT
J: TRBJ2-2; D: TRBD2; size: few; V: TRBV20-1; CDR3: CSARPSGAPGELFF; DNA: TGCAGTGCTAGACCTAGCGGGGCACCCGGGGAGCTGTTTTTT
J: TRBJ1-1; D: NA; size: few; V: TRBV7-2; CDR3: CASSLSRTSNTEAFF; DNA: TGTGCCAGCAGCCTATCAAGGACCTCCAACACTGAAGCTTTCTTT
J: TRBJ2-1; D: NA; size: few; V: TRBV3-1; CDR3: CASSQPATLNEQFF; DNA: TGTGCCAGCAGCCAACCCGCGACCCTAAATGAGCAGTTCTTC
J: TRBJ2-5; D: NA; size: few; V: TRBV5-1; CDR3: CASSRGEYQETQYF; DNA: TGCGCCAGCAGCAGGGGAGAGTACCAAGAGACCCAGTACTTC
J: TRBJ1-5; D: NA; size: NA; V: TRBV2; CDR3: CASSAGQYSNQPQHF; DNA: TGTGCCAGCAGCGCAGGACAGTATAGCAATCAGCCCCAGCATTTT
J: TRBJ2-7; D: TRBD1; size: NA; V: TRBV6-2/TRBV6-3; CDR3: CASSYSPGGQYEQYF; DNA: TGTGCCAGCAGTTACAGTCCAGGGGGCCAGTACGAGCAGTACTTC